The 10 T cell receptor beta chains listed next were all sequenced from one sample in a study of cytomegalovirus exposure and HLA in healthy donors. It was with 60 Vbeta and 13 Jbeta primers that the PCR ran. TCRdb keeps only in-frame clones here, not all; method: immunoSEQ multiplex PCR. The table includes under 200,000 clones, approximately 80% detected once. Sequenced sample: PBMCs. Receptors were obtained from a woman between 45 and 60 years old in good health and CMV-seropositive.

V gene TRBV10-2 combines with J gene TRBJ2-1; 9 bases are shared with TRBD2. The CDR3 contains 12 residues. With V trimmed by 6 bases and J by 15 bases, 9 bases remained unmatched. Germline CDR1 WSHSY, CDR2 SAAADI. The CDR3 coding sequence is TGCGCCAGCAGCGCAGGACTAGCGATCGGGTTCTTC. Its translation is CASSAGLAIGFF.

The chain is built from TRBV6-1 and TRBJ2-5; D remains unclear. CDR1 is MNHNS, CDR2 SASEGT, per germline. This CDR3 spans 14 amino acids. The V end was cut by 0 bases, the J end by 0 bases, with 5 bases between. The CDR3 nucleotides are TGTGCCAGCAGTGAAGCGAGATACCAAGAGACCCAGTACTTC. Its protein is CASSEARYQETQYF.

In nucleotides, the CDR3 is TGTGCCAGCAGCCTAGACAGGCGCCTGGGGGAGACCCAGTACTTC. Translating gives CASSLDRRLGETQYF. V and J are TRBV7-9 and TRBJ2-5, with D tentatively TRBD1 (6 bases). This CDR3 comprises 15 residues. Germline V gene lookup returns CDR1 SEHNR and CDR2 FQNEAQ (reference sequence). V was pared by 5 bases and J by 5 bases, with 18 bases between.

This chain joins TRBV4-3 and TRBJ2-2; 9 bases map to TRBD1. V was clipped by 1 base and J by 7 bases; unmatched bases: 10. Germline lookup yields CDR1 LGHNA and CDR2 YSLEER. This CDR3 contains 17 residues. This CDR3 is CASSQGPGQGRFGELFF. In DNA, the CDR3 is TGCGCCAGCAGCCAAGGCCCGGGACAGGGTCGGTTCGGGGAGCTGTTTTTT.

This chain links TRBV5-1 with TRBJ2-7; a weak D match, TRBD1 (5 bases). The germline V gene encodes CDR1 SGHRS and CDR2 YFSETQ. Trimming cost V 4 bases and J 4 bases, with 15 bases left between them. The CDR3 is 14 amino acids. Here the CDR3 DNA reads TGCGCCAGCAGCCGAATGACAGACCGTTACGAGCAGTACTTC. This gives the protein CASSRMTDRYEQYF.

Note on this clone: A read error may produce the germline difference seen at one junction end. This sequence joins TRBV7-9 and TRBJ1-1, with a weak D call TRBD1 (6 bases). The CDR3 contains 16 residues. Germline CDR1 SEHNR, CDR2 FQNEAQ (reference sequence). CDR3 in amino acids: CSSSLSGGAMNTEAFF. The CDR3 bases are TGTTCCAGCAGCTTAAGTGGGGGGGCAATGAACACTGAAGCTTTCTTT.

This chain links TRBV28 with TRBJ2-3; no clear D gene. V was pared by 10 bases and J by 5 bases, with 13 bases between. This CDR3 comprises 12 residues. Germline V gene lookup returns CDR1 MDHEN and CDR2 SYDVKM. The CDR3: CATRYRRDTQYF. The CDR3 nucleotides read TGTGCCACCCGCTATAGGAGAGATACGCAGTATTTT. The full variable domain, its missing parts supplied by reference TRBV28 and TRBJ2-3, is DVKVTQSSRYLVKRTGEKVFLECVQDMDHENMFWYRQDPGLGLRLIYFSYDVKMKEKGDIPEGYSVSREKKERFSLILESASTNQTSMYLCATRYRRDTQYFGPGTRLTVL.

The chain employs TRBV28 and TRBJ2-7; 13 bases are a match to TRBD2. Germline V gene data show CDR1 as MDHEN and CDR2 as SYDVKM. The CDR3 runs 15 residues. The ends lost 6 bases at V and 2 bases at J; junction bases unmatched: 4. CDR3 loop: CASRGGLAGAYEQYF. The CDR3 nucleotides are TGTGCCAGCAGGGGTGGACTAGCGGGAGCCTACGAGCAGTACTTC.

The chain links TRBV7-6 to TRBJ1-1; D remains ambiguous. This CDR3 contains 12 residues. Trimming took 1 base from V and 7 from J, leaving 7 bases between them. From germline, CDR1 is SGHVS and CDR2 FNYEAQ. This CDR3 reads CASSLVAGEAFF. Written as DNA, the CDR3 is TGTGCCAGCAGCTTAGTTGCAGGTGAAGCTTTCTTT.

The chain combines TRBV4-1 with TRBJ2-5; perhaps TRBD1 as D (6 bases). The V gene lost 3 bases and the J gene lost 2 bases, with 16 bases spanning the gap. This CDR3 region has 16 residues. CDR1 MGHRA and CDR2 YSYEKL come from the germline V gene. CDR3 DNA sequence: TGCGCCAGCAGCCACCCTCCGGGACAAAGACAAGAGACCCAGTACTTC. Its protein is CASSHPPGQRQETQYF.